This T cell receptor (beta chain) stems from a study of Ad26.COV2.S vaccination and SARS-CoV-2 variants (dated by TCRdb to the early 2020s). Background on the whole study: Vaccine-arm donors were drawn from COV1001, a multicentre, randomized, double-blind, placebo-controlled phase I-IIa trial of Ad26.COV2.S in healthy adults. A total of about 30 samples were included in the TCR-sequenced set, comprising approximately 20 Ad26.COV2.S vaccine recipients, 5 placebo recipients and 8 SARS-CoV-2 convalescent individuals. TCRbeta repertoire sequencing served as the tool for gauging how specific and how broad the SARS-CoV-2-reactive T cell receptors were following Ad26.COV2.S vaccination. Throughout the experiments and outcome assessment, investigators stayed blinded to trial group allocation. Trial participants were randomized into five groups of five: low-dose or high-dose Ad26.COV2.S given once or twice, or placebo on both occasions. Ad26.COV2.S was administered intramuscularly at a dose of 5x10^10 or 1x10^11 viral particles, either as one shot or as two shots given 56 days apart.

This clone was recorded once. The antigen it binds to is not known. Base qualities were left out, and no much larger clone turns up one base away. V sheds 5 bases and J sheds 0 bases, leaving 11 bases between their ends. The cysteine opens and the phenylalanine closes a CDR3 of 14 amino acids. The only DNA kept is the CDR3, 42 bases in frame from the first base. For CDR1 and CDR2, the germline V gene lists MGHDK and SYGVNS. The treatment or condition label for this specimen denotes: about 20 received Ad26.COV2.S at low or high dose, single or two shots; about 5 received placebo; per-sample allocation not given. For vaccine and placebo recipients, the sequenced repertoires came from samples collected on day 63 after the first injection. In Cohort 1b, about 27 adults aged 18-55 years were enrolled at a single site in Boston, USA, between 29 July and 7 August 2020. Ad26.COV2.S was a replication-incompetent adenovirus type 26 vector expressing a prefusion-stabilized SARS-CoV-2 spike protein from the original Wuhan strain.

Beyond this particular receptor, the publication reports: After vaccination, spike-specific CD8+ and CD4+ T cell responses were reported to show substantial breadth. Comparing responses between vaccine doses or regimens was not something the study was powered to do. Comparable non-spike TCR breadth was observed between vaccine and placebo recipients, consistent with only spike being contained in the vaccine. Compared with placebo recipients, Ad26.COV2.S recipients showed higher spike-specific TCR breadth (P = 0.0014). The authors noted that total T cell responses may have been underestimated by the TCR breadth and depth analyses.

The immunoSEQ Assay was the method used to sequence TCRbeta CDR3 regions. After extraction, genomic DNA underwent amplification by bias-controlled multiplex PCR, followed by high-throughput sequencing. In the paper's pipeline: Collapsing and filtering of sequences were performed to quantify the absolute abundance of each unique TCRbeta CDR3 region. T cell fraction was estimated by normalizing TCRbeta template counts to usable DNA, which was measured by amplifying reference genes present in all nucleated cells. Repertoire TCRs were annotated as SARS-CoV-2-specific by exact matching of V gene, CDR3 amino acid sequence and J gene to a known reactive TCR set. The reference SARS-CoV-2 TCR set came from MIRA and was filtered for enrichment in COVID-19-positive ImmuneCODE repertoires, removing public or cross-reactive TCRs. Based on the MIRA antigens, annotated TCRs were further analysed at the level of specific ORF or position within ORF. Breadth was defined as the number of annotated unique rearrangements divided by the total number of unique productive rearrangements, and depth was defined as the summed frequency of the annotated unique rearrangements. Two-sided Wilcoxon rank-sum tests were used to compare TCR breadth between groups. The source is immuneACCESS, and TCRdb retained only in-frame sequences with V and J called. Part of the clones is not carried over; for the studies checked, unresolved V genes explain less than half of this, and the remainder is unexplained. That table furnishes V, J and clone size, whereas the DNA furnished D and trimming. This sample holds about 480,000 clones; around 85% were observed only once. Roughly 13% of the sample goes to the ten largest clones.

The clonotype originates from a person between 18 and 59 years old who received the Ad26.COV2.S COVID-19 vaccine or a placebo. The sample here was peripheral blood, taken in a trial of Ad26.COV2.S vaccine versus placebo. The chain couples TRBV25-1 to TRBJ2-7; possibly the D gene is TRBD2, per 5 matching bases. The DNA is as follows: TGTGCCAGCAGTAAAAGCGGAGCCTCCTACGAGCAGTACTTC. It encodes CASSKSGASYEQYF.